The 11 T cell receptor beta chains given below trace back to one sample, sequenced in a study of OX40 agonist ivuxolimab in advanced cancers. TCRdb keeps only in-frame clones here, not all; method: immunoSEQ multiplex PCR. Here the sample spans tens of thousands of clones, 70% to 85% being singletons. The sample consisted of CD4+ or CD8+ T cells sorted from blood, taken in a trial of the OX40 agonist ivuxolimab. Receptors originate from an adult with an advanced solid tumor such as melanoma, head and neck, liver or kidney cancer.

This chain connects TRBV6-1 to TRBJ2-5, with 7 bases lining up with TRBD1. V was clipped by 2 bases and J by 0 bases; unmatched bases: 3. Germline V gives CDR1 MNHNS, CDR2 SASEGT. This CDR3 comprises 15 residues. CDR3 DNA sequence: TGTGCCAGCAGTGAAAACAGGGGTTACCAAGAGACCCAGTACTTC. This gives the protein CASSENRGYQETQYF.

The CDR3 bases are TGTGCCAGCAGCCCCAGAAGAGCGGGACTATTATACAATGAGCAGTTCTTC. This sequence encodes CASSPRRAGLLYNEQFF. The chain combines TRBV7-3 with TRBJ2-1, with 7 bases lining up with TRBD2. Germline CDR1 is SGHTA and CDR2 is FQGTGA. This CDR3 region has 17 residues. Losses at the gene ends were 5 bases for V and 4 bases for J; bases not matched to a gene: 14. The entire variable domain, with the rest obtained from reference TRBV7-3 and TRBJ2-1, is as follows: GAGVSQTPSNKVTEKGKYVELRCDPISGHTALYWYRQSLGQGPEFLIYFQGTGAADDSGLPNDRFFAVRPEGSVSTLKIQRTERGDSAVYLCASSPRRAGLLYNEQFFGPGTRLTVL.

The chain carries TRBV21-1 and TRBJ2-3; the table's D call, TRBD2, has no DNA check behind it. TRBV21-1 is a pseudogene locus. The length of the CDR3 is 14 residues. The CDR3 nucleotides read TGTGCCAGCACCACCGGAGGGAGCACAGATACGCAGTATTTT. Translated, it gives CASTTGGSTDTQYF.

This clone was detected a few times. The chain joins TRBV9 to TRBJ1-6; 7 nucleotides line up with TRBD1. CDR1 is SGDLS and CDR2 is YYNGEE in the germline V gene. V trimming: 4 bases; J trimming: 1 base; junction bases outside the gene matches: 11. This CDR3 comprises 18 residues. The CDR3 DNA reads as TGTGCCAGCAGCCTCAGGGGGGAACTGCAGTCCTATAATTCACCCCTCCACTTT. This encodes CASSLRGELQSYNSPLHF.

The V gene is TRBV19, the J gene TRBJ2-3; D is perhaps TRBD1 (6 bases). The V end was cut by 7 bases, the J end by 5 bases, with 25 bases between. Germline CDR1 LNHDA, CDR2 SQIVND (reference sequence). The CDR3 has 17 residues. The CDR3 sequence is CASKHYRGGRGEDTQYF. DNA of the CDR3: TGTGCCAGTAAGCATTACCGTGGGGGCCGTGGGGAAGATACGCAGTATTTT.

This sequence joins TRBV4-1 and TRBJ2-1, with a weak D call TRBD2 (6 bases). The CDR3 sequence is 17 residues long. In germline, CDR1 is MGHRA, CDR2 YSYEKL. V lost 1 base to trimming and J lost 3 bases, with 16 bases between them. This chain's CDR3 is CASSQVASGRGYNEQFF. CDR3 DNA: TGCGCCAGCAGCCAAGTGGCGAGCGGGCGGGGCTACAATGAGCAGTTCTTC.

The J gene is TRBJ2-1, the V gene TRBV10-1, with 7 positions matching TRBD2. Per germline, CDR1 WNHNN and CDR2 SYGVQD (reference sequence). The CDR3 length is 21 residues. Trimming took 6 bases from V and 8 from J; bases not matched to a gene: 31. The CDR3 nucleotides read TGCGCCAGCAGGGCTGAAGGCCGGAGCGGGAAGCGGCCCCTAGGGAGGGATGAGCAGTTCTTC. Its translation is CASRAEGRSGKRPLGRDEQFF.

The rearrangement joins TRBV2 to TRBJ1-1; 8 nucleotides line up with TRBD1. Germline V gene lookup returns CDR1 SNHLY and CDR2 FYNNEI. Unmatched junction bases numbered 8, after V lost 6 bases and J lost 5 bases. The CDR3 has 14 residues. CDR3 bases: TGTGCCAGCAGCCTGACAGGGGAGAGGACTGAAGCTTTCTTT. Residues: CASSLTGERTEAFF.

This clone was seen more than once but under ten times. The chain employs TRBV10-1 and TRBJ2-4; no clear D gene. This CDR3 region has 13 residues. Trimming shortened V by 2 bases and J by 7 bases, and 9 bases separated the two germline ends. Germline lookup yields CDR1 WNHNN and CDR2 SYGVQD (reference sequence). The CDR3 loop reads CASSETDVNIQYF. The CDR3 nucleotides read TGCGCCAGCAGTGAGACGGACGTTAACATTCAGTACTTC.

This chain connects TRBV7-9 to TRBJ2-1, with 9 positions matching TRBD2. Trimming cost V 3 bases and J 4 bases; bases outside gene matches: 4. The CDR3 is 15 amino acids. CDR1 is SEHNR, CDR2 FQNEAQ, per germline (reference sequence). In nucleotides, the CDR3 is TGTGCCAGCAGCTTGAGCGGGGGGCCTTACAATGAGCAGTTCTTC. It encodes CASSLSGGPYNEQFF.

The V call is TRBV7-9, the J call TRBJ2-7, with D uncertain. Germline V gene data show CDR1 as SEHNR and CDR2 as FQNEAQ (reference sequence). Trimming shortened V by 0 bases and J by 6 bases, and 6 bases separated the two germline ends. This CDR3 has 12 amino acids. This CDR3 is CASSLALGEQYF. DNA for the CDR3: TGTGCCAGCAGCTTAGCGCTCGGCGAGCAGTACTTC.